This TCR beta chain was obtained from a study of blood T cell repertoires in COVID-19. Study background: Spain, Italy and the United States supplied samples that represented acute and convalescent COVID-19. PBMCs, B-cell-depleted T cells, or T cells were the source of the cDNA or gDNA that made up the material.

Original handling: Reference gene primers were amplified, and this amplification served to estimate nucleated cell counts. Repertoires were generated with immunoSEQ multiplex PCR, while TCRdb's copy carries only in-frame clones and drops some. That table gives V, J and clone size, and the DNA gave D and trimming. This sample has about 220,000 clones, with roughly 84% found just once. The germline CDR1 and CDR2 sequences are LNHDA and SQIVND (reference sequence). V was clipped by 6 bases and J by 9 bases, with 18 bases between them. There are 15 residues in the CDR3. Input material: peripheral blood. The chain uses TRBV19 and TRBJ1-6; a weak D match, TRBD1 (5 bases). This clonotype originated in a woman of 80 years or more with acute or convalescent COVID-19. For the CDR3, the DNA is TGTGCCAGTAGCCTAGGGGCGCGAAGGGGTTCACCCCTCCACTTT. As protein: CASSLGARRGSPLHF.